One sample yielded the 17 T cell receptor beta chains listed below, sequenced in a study of blood T cell repertoires in COVID-19. Only in-frame clones appear in the TCRdb table, and some are missing; sequencing was by immunoSEQ multiplex PCR. The data contain approximately 360,000 clones, 85% to 90% of them singletons. Sequencing used PBMCs or T cells enriched from blood (not recorded which). These TCRs come from a woman in her 30s with acute COVID-19.

The chain links TRBV5-1 to TRBJ2-2; D perhaps matches TRBD2 (6 bases). Germline V gives CDR1 SGHRS, CDR2 YFSETQ. There are 16 residues in the CDR3. The V end lost 1 base, the J end lost 0 bases, and 10 bases lay between the germline ends. CDR3 region: CASSLLSGANTGELFF. The CDR3 nucleotides read TGCGCCAGCAGCTTGCTCTCGGGGGCGAACACCGGGGAGCTGTTTTTT.

The chain uses TRBV11-2 and TRBJ2-3; 13 bases line up with TRBD2. This CDR3 spans 15 amino acids. With V trimmed by 4 bases and J by 4 bases, 2 bases remained unmatched. CDR1 and CDR2 (germline): SGHAT, FQNNGV. This CDR3 is CASSSGTSGADTQYF. CDR3 DNA sequence: TGTGCCAGCAGCTCAGGGACTAGCGGGGCAGATACGCAGTATTTT.

The chain employs TRBV7-2 and TRBJ2-2; 10 bases line up with TRBD2. The V gene's germline CDR1 is SGHTA and CDR2 FQGNSA. With 3 bases clipped from V and 6 bases from J, the junction kept 1 base outside the gene matches. This CDR3 spans 14 amino acids. Written as DNA, the CDR3 is TGTGCCAGCAGCTTGGGACTAGCGCCCGGGGAGCTGTTTTTT. The encoded protein is CASSLGLAPGELFF.

The J gene is TRBJ1-1, the V gene TRBV5-1; no definite D call. Germline V CDR1 and CDR2: SGHRS, YFSETQ. The CDR3 is 12 amino acids. The V and J ends lost 5 bases and 3 bases respectively, with 8 bases between them. Here the CDR3 DNA reads TGCGCCAGCAGAGCGGAGTACACTGAAGCTTTCTTT. It is translated as CASRAEYTEAFF.

This clone showed up just once. The rearrangement links TRBV2 to TRBJ1-3; TRBD1 agrees at 7 bases. This CDR3 is 16 amino acids long. Germline-derived CDR1 and CDR2 are SNHLY and FYNNEI. J was trimmed by 0 bases and V by 5 bases; bases with no gene match: 7. CDR3 coding DNA: TGTGCCAGCAGTCTTATCCACAGGGGCTCTGGAAACACCATATATTTT. It is translated as CASSLIHRGSGNTIYF.

The V and J genes are TRBV2 and TRBJ1-3; a possible D gene is TRBD1 (5 bases). With 4 bases removed from V and 0 bases from J, the gap between germline ends came to 7 bases. Germline CDR1 is SNHLY and CDR2 is FYNNEI. The CDR3 is 14 amino acids. This chain's CDR3 is CASSGGGSGNTIYF. The CDR3 DNA reads TGTGCCAGCAGTGGGGGCGGCTCTGGAAACACCATATATTTT.

The chain couples TRBV21-1 to TRBJ1-5. TRBV21-1 is deemed a pseudogene. The CDR3 length is 20 residues. CDR3: CASTIWPQGGSVYSNQPQHF. CDR3 DNA: TGTGCCAGCACAATATGGCCGCAGGGAGGTTCGGTCTATAGCAATCAGCCCCAGCATTTT.

The genes are TRBV2 and TRBJ2-7, with TRBD1 matching 11 bases. The CDR3 has 14 residues. Germline V gene sequence: CDR1 SNHLY, CDR2 FYNNEI. V lost 7 bases, J lost 3 bases, and 5 bases stayed unmatched. CDR3 DNA sequence: TGTGCCAGCATGGGGACAGGGGGGAGCTACGAGCAGTACTTC. Residues: CASMGTGGSYEQYF.

The chain joins TRBV29-1 to TRBJ1-1, with TRBD1 matching over 8 bases. The CDR3 length is 13 residues. J gave up 2 bases and V 6 bases, and 5 bases lay outside the gene matches. CDR1 and CDR2 (germline): SQVTM, ANQGSEA. CDR3 amino acids: CSVPGQANTEAFF. CDR3 sequence (DNA): TGCAGCGTACCGGGACAGGCTAACACTGAAGCTTTCTTT.

The V and J genes are TRBV6-4 and TRBJ1-2; D is undetermined. The CDR3 sequence is 13 residues long. Germline CDR1 and CDR2: MRHNA and SNTAGT. Trimming cost V 2 bases and J 0 bases, with 4 bases left between them. The CDR3 spells CASSDQTNYGYTF. The CDR3 DNA is TGTGCCAGCAGTGACCAGACTAACTATGGCTACACCTTC.

This CDR3 reads CSATYTDTQYF. The CDR3 coding sequence is TGCAGTGCCACATACACAGATACGCAGTATTTT. V usage is TRBV20-1 and J usage is TRBJ2-3, with D unclear. This CDR3 has 11 residues. The V and J ends lost 6 bases and 2 bases respectively, with 6 bases between them. In germline, CDR1 is DFQATT, CDR2 SNEGSKA (reference sequence).

The chain is built from TRBV3-1 (or the pseudogene TRBV3-2) and TRBJ1-3, with D tentatively TRBD1 (6 bases). The CDR3 loop spans 13 amino acids. The V gene's germline CDR1 is LGHDT and CDR2 YNNKEL (reference sequence). V lost 5 bases, J lost 2 bases, and 7 bases lay in between. The CDR3 spells CASSTGTGNTIYF. In DNA, the CDR3 is TGTGCCAGCAGCACAGGGACTGGAAACACCATATATTTT.

The chain uses TRBV24-1 and TRBJ2-3, with D maybe TRBD1 (7 bases). This CDR3 comprises 16 residues. Trimming cost V 5 bases and J 4 bases, with 18 bases left between them. The germline V gene encodes CDR1 KGHDR and CDR2 SFDVKD. The CDR3 here is CATSAGDRLVADTQYF. CDR3 coding DNA: TGTGCCACCAGTGCCGGGGACAGACTAGTCGCAGATACGCAGTATTTT.

The chain recombines TRBV7-9 with TRBJ2-1; possible D gene TRBD2, 6 bases. Germline V gives CDR1 SEHNR, CDR2 FQNEAQ (reference sequence). Trimming removed 5 bases from V and 8 bases from J, with 22 bases in between. CDR3 length equals 16 residues. Written as DNA, the CDR3 is TGTGCCAGCAGCGCTACCTGGGACTCCGTGGCCGATGAGCAGTTCTTC. Protein: CASSATWDSVADEQFF. The variable domain in full, completed from reference TRBV7-9 and TRBJ2-1, reads DTGVSQNPRHKITKRGQNVTFRCDPISEHNRLYWYRQTLGQGPEFLTYFQNEAQLEKSRLLSDRFSAERPKGSFSTLEIQRTEQGDSAMYLCASSATWDSVADEQFFGPGTRLTVL.

V usage is TRBV7-2 and J usage is TRBJ2-2, with TRBD1 matching 7 bases. Germline assignment: CDR1 SGHTA and CDR2 FQGNSA. The CDR3 runs to 16 residues. V shed 3 bases and J 0 bases; nucleotides not matched to a gene: 4. The CDR3 sequence is CASSFLDRANTGELFF. The CDR3 DNA reads as TGTGCCAGCAGCTTCCTCGACAGGGCGAACACCGGGGAGCTGTTTTTT.

The chain has TRBV5-1 and TRBJ1-3; D gene uncertain. The CDR3 totals 17 residues. V gave up 0 bases and J gave up 0 bases, with 13 bases separating them. Per germline, CDR1 SGHRS and CDR2 YFSETQ. The CDR3 DNA is TGCGCCAGCAGCTTGGAGCCCCCGGGGAACTCTGGAAACACCATATATTTT. Protein product: CASSLEPPGNSGNTIYF.

This chain uses TRBV19 with TRBJ2-1, with D maybe TRBD1 (7 bases). Looked up from germline, CDR1 is LNHDA and CDR2 is SQIVND (reference sequence). V was shortened by 3 bases and J by 3 bases, with 15 bases between the two germline ends. The CDR3 loop spans 16 amino acids. The CDR3 loop reads CASSIGGGTVYNEQFF. As DNA, the CDR3 is TGTGCCAGTAGTATTGGAGGGGGGACAGTCTACAATGAGCAGTTCTTC.